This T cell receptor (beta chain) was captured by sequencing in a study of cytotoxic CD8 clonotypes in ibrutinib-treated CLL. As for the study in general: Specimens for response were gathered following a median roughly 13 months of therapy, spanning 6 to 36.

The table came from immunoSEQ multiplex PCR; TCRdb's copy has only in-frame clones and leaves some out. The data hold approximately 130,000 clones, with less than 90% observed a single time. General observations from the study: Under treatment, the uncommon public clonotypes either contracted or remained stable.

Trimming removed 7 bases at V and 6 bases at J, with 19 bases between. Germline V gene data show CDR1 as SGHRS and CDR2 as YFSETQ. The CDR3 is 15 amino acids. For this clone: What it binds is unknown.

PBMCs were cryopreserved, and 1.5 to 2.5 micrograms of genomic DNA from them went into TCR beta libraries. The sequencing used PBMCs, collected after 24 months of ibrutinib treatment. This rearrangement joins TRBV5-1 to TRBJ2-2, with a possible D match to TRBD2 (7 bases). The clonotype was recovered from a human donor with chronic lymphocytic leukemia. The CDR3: CASSPGEGRPGELFF. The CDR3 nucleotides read TGCGCCAGCTCCCCAGGGGAGGGCCGGCCCGGGGAGCTGTTTTTT.